These T cell receptor beta chains were read from a single sample in a study of T-cell memory formation after mild COVID-19. MiXCR, run by TCRdb on the 5' RACE reads, gives a single entry per CDR3 protein. The sample records roughly 480,000 distinct CDR3 sequences, roughly 23% being singletons. The sequencing sample was made of PBMCs or a T cell subset sorted from them (not recorded which). These TCRs come from an adult woman who had mild COVID-19 (a few samples of this study predate the infection). Cell type and time point are not known. Both conserved end residues are part of each CDR3. The order of the fields is J gene, clone size, V gene, D gene, CDR3 DNA, CDR3 protein. The D gene is left open where the match is weak. Expanded clones are given a class, and other clones once, few, many or no size at all.

TRBJ1-5 . TRBV29-1 . TGCAGCGTAAAGACAGGAGGGGGTCAGCCCCAGCATTTT CSVKTGGGQPQHF
TRBJ2-3 many TRBV4-1 . TGCGCCAGCAGCCAAGTTGCGGCAGGGACCACAGATACGCAGTATTTT CASSQVAAGTTDTQYF
TRBJ2-4 few TRBV5-6 . TGTGCCAGCACCCTCAGGGGAACAGGGCTAGCCAAAAACATTCAGTACTTC CASTLRGTGLAKNIQYF
TRBJ2-5 few TRBV4-1 . TGCGCCAGCAGCCAAGCCGGGGGACTCCAAGAGACCCAGTACTTC CASSQAGGLQETQYF
TRBJ2-7 . TRBV6-2/TRBV6-3 . TGTGCCAGCAGTTCCCACGGCGACAGACCCAACGAGCAGTACTTC CASSSHGDRPNEQYF
TRBJ2-1 . TRBV4-1 TRBD1 TGCGCCAGCAGCCAAGGGGCACAGGGGGCGGGAAATGAGCAGTTCTTC CASSQGAQGAGNEQFF
TRBJ2-5 few TRBV5-4 TRBD1 TGTGCCAGCAGCCCAGGGGGCCGAGAGGCAGAGACCCAGTACTTC CASSPGGREAETQYF
TRBJ1-4 . TRBV5-1 . TGCGCCAGCACCGAGGGCCTCCATGGAGAAAAACTGTTTTTT CASTEGLHGEKLFF
TRBJ2-7 . TRBV7-3 . TGTGCCAGCAGCCTCAACGGGTTGGGCTCCTACGAGCAGTACTTC CASSLNGLGSYEQYF
TRBJ1-6 few TRBV5-1 TRBD1 TGCGCCAGCAGCCCTGGGACAGCTCTCAATTCACCCCTCCACTTT CASSPGTALNSPLHF
TRBJ2-7 many TRBV4-3 TRBD2 TGCGCCAGCAGCCTCGGACTAGCGGGAGGTGGTGAGCAGTACTTC CASSLGLAGGGEQYF
TRBJ2-4 few TRBV24-1 . TGTGCCACCAGTGGGAGCGGTCAAAACATTCAGTACTTC CATSGSGQNIQYF
TRBJ1-1 few TRBV3-1 . TGTGCCAGCAGCCAAGCGACCGGGACAGAAGCTTTCTTT CASSQATGTEAFF
TRBJ2-5 few TRBV18 TRBD1 TGTGCCAGCTCACCCCCTGGGACAGGGGCCCAAGAGACCCAGTACTTC CASSPPGTGAQETQYF
TRBJ1-4 . TRBV4-1 . TGCGCCAGCAGCCAAGTTAATACTGAAAAACTGTTTTTT CASSQVNTEKLFF
TRBJ2-3 . TRBV7-9 TRBD1 TGTGCCAGCAGCGAATCGACAGGGTTGAATACGCAGTATTTT CASSESTGLNTQYF
TRBJ2-7 few TRBV7-2 . TGTGCCAGCAGCTTAGAGGCAGGGCGACGTTACGAGCAGTACTTC CASSLEAGRRYEQYF
TRBJ1-1 few TRBV4-1 . TGCGCCAGCAGAGTAGGGGGTGGTGTCACTGAAGCTTTCTTT CASRVGGGVTEAFF
TRBJ2-1 . TRBV3-1 TRBD1 TGTGCCAGCAGCTCACCGGGACAGGGGGCCTATGAGCAGTTCTTC CASSSPGQGAYEQFF
TRBJ1-5 many TRBV20-1 TRBD1 TGCAGTGCTCGGGACAGGGGGATTTATAGCAATCAGCCCCAGCATTTT CSARDRGIYSNQPQHF
TRBJ1-2 once TRBV30 TRBD1 TGTGCCTGGAGCCCCGGGACAGGGCATGGCTACACCTTC CAWSPGTGHGYTF
TRBJ2-4 few TRBV20-1 TRBD2 TGCAGTGCTCGAGGACTAGCGGTAGCCAAAAACATTCAGTACTTC CSARGLAVAKNIQYF
TRBJ1-1 many TRBV27 . TGTGCCAGCAGAAAAGGCGGTCTCTCGAACACTGAAGCTTTCTTT CASRKGGLSNTEAFF
TRBJ2-4 . TRBV7-6 . TGTGCCAGCAGCCCCGGACATGCGGACATTCAGTACTTC CASSPGHADIQYF
TRBJ2-1 . TRBV5-6 TRBD2 TGTGCCAGCAGTCAGGCCCCGACTAGCATGAATGAGCAGTTCTTC CASSQAPTSMNEQFF
TRBJ2-5 few TRBV5-5 . TGTGCCATCGAGGGAGAGACCCAGTACTTC CAIEGETQYF
TRBJ2-7 few TRBV5-1 . TGCGCCAGCAGCTTACGGACGGACTACGAGCAGTACTTC CASSLRTDYEQYF
TRBJ2-1 few TRBV20-1 . TGCAGTGCTGGACCAAACAATGAGCAGTTCTTC CSAGPNNEQFF
TRBJ2-4 few TRBV5-1 TRBD1 TGCGCCAGCAGCTTCGGGGACAGACTAGCCAAAAACATTCAGTACTTC CASSFGDRLAKNIQYF
TRBJ2-2 . TRBV12-3/TRBV12-4 . TGTGCCAGCAGTTTAGCAACTGGGGGCACCGGGGAGCTGTTTTTT CASSLATGGTGELFF
TRBJ2-3 few TRBV30 . TGTGCCTGGAGTAGACAGTACGATACGCAGTATTTT CAWSRQYDTQYF
TRBJ2-1 . TRBV7-9 TRBD2 TGTGCCAGCAGCTTAGCAGCGGGGTCCGAGAATGAGCAGTTCTTC CASSLAAGSENEQFF